This TCR beta chain stems from a study of regulatory T cells in long-lasting Graves disease. This clonotype showed up just a few times. HTBI primers from iRepertoire and Arm-PCR of CDR3 regions yielded the TCR beta libraries. TCRdb recomputed calls from the multiplex PCR reads with MiXCR, one row per CDR3 protein. The sample carries 450,000 to 600,000 distinct CDR3 sequences, around 16% recorded once. Germline CDR1 WSHSY, CDR2 SAAADI. The CDR3 loop spans 15 amino acids. Trimming removed 0 bases from V and 3 bases from J, with 12 bases in between. Documented time point: newly diagnosed GD, antithyroid drugs for less than 3 months. Preparation of the TCR library used RNA extracted from PBMCs. These same records also appear under a second study, on T cells in Graves' hyperthyroidism and ophthalmopathy. That work contributes: Each diagnosis drew on symptoms, thyroxine, TRAb, thyroid ultrasound and orbital computed tomography findings. Blood also showed most of the thyroid clonotypes that were expanded above 0.001.

Sequencing used peripheral blood mononuclear cells (PBMCs), obtained at new diagnosis, from a patient treated with antithyroid drugs. The chain links TRBV10-2 to TRBJ2-7, with a weak D call TRBD2 (6 bases). The sequence came from a man aged 35-49 years with Graves disease. This chain's CDR3 is CASSESRRGGYEQYF. The CDR3 region has the DNA TGCGCCAGCAGTGAGTCCCGTAGGGGAGGCTACGAGCAGTACTTC.